This T cell receptor beta chain was profiled in a study of brain T cells in children with intractable seizures. Patients received at least one anti-epileptic drug before surgery. The germline V gene has CDR1 MDHEN and CDR2 SYDVKM. V lost 6 bases to trimming and J lost 7 bases; unmatched junction nucleotides: 9. The length of the CDR3 is 15 residues. Sequencing was performed with immunoSEQ multiplex PCR; in TCRdb, only in-frame clones are kept and a portion is missing. The repertoire consists of 110,000 or so clones, with approximately 94% occurring once and the leading ten covering 3.5% to 4%. The input for sequencing was peripheral blood, taken at surgery. The source is a boy in the first two years of life with hemimegalencephaly and intractable seizures. This chain uses TRBV28 with TRBJ1-6; TRBD1 agrees at 7 bases. CDR3 sequence reads: CASRPYRGNNSPLHF. The DNA of the CDR3 is TGTGCCAGCAGGCCCTACAGGGGTAACAATTCACCCCTCCACTTT.